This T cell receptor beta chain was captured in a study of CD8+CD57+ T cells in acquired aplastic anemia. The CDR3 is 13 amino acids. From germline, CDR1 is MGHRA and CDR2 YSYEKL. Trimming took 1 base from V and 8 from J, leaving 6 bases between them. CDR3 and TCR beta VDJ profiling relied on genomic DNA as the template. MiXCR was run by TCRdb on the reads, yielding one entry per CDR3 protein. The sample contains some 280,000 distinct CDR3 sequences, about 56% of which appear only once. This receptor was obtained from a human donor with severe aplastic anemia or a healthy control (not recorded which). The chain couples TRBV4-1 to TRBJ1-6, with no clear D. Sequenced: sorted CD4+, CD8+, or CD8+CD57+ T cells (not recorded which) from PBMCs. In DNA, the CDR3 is TGCGCCAGCAGCCAAGTTTCGGATTCACCCCTCCACTTT. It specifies CASSQVSDSPLHF.